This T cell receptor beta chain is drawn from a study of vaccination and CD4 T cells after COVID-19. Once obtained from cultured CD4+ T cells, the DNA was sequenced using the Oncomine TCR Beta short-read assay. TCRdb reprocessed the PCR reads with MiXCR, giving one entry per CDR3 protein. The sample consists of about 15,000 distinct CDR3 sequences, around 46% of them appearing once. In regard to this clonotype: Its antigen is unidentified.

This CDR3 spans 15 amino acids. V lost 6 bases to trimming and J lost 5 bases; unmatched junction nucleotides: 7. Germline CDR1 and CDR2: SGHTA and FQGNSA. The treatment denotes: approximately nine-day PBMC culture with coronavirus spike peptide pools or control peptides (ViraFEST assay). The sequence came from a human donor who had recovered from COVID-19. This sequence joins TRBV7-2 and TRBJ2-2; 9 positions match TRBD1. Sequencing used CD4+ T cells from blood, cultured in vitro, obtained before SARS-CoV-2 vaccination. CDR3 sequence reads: CASRQGASSTGELFF. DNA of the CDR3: TGTGCCAGCAGACAGGGGGCTAGTAGTACCGGGGAGCTGTTTTTT.